This T cell receptor beta chain was observed in a study of regulatory dendritic cells for organ transplantation. Study-level points and caveats: Alloreactive memory CD8+ T cell pools varied considerably between individuals. Naive CD4+ and CD8+ repertoires were highly diverse; memory CD8+ was most oligoclonal. Mature dendritic cells appeared to drive more memory CD8+ clonal expansion than regulatory ones.

Note on this clone: Its antigen is unidentified.

Germline assignment: CDR1 LNHDA and CDR2 SQIVND (reference sequence). The CDR3 has 14 residues. Trimming stripped 4 bases from V and 7 bases from J, with 16 bases between. Clones were sequenced by immunoSEQ multiplex PCR, and TCRdb holds only the in-frame ones, with some missing. The sample consists of around 30,000 clones, more than 70% of them appearing once. CD4+ or CD8+ T cells were sorted as naive CD45RA+ or memory CD45RO+. The chain links TRBV19 to TRBJ1-2; D is uncertain. The sample taken for sequencing was naive CD8+ T cells from blood. Sample subset: CD45RA+ naive T cells. The clonotype originates from a human donor in good health. The CDR3 reads CASSRSHWEGGYTF. DNA of the CDR3: TGTGCCAGTAGTAGGTCCCACTGGGAGGGTGGCTACACCTTC.